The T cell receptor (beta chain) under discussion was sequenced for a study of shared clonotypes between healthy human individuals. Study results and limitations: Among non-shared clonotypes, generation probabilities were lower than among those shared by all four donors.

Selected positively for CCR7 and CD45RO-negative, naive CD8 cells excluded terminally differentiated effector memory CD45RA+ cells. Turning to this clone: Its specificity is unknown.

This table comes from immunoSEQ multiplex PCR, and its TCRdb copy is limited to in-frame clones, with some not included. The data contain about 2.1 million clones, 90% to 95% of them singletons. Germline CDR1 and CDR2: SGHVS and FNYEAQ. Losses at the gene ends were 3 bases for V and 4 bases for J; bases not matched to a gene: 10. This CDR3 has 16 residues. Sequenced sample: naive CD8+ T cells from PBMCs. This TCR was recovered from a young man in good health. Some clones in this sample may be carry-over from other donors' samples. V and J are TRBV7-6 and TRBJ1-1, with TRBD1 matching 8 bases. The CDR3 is CASSFLQGARSTEAFF. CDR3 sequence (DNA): TGTGCCAGCAGCTTTCTGCAGGGGGCAAGGTCCACTGAAGCTTTCTTT.